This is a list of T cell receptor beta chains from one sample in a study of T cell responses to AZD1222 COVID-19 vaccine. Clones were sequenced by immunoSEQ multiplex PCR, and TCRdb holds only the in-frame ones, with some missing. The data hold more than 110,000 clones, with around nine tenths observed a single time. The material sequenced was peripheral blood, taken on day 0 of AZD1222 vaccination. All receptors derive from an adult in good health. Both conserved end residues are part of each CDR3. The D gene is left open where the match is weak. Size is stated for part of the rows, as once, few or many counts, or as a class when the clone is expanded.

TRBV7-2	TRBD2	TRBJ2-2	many	CASSPLGTTAGELFF	TGTGCCAGCAGCCCCCTCGGGACTACGGCCGGGGAGCTGTTTTTT
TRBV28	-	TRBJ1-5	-	CASSQETGLAPNQPQHF	TGTGCCAGCAGTCAGGAGACGGGGTTGGCACCTAATCAGCCCCAGCATTTT
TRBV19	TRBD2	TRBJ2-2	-	CASTRPSGSIAGELFF	TGTGCCAGTACACGGCCTAGCGGGAGTATCGCCGGGGAGCTGTTTTTT
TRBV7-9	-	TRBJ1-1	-	CASSLVTLRLNTEAFF	TGTGCCAGCAGCTTAGTCACCCTCAGATTGAACACTGAAGCTTTCTTT
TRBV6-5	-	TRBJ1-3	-	CASTAVGGYGNTIYF	TGTGCCAGCACCGCTGTAGGGGGTTATGGAAACACCATATATTTT
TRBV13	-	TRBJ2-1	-	CASSLGRSNEQFF	TGTGCCAGCAGCTTAGGCCGAAGCAATGAGCAGTTCTTC
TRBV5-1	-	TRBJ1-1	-	CASSLVGTTNTEAFF	TGCGCCAGCAGCTTGGTTGGCACCACGAACACTGAAGCTTTCTTT
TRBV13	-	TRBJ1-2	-	CASSPRANYGYTF	TGTGCCAGCAGCCCCCGAGCCAACTATGGCTACACCTTC
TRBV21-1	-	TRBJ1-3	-	CASSKEGSGPSSSGNTIYF	TGTGCCAGCAGCAAAGAGGGCTCGGGCCCGTCGAGCTCTGGAAACACCATATATTTT
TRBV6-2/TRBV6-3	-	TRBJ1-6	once	CASSRSSLSYNSPLHF	TGTGCCAGCAGTCGGTCGAGTCTGTCCTATAATTCACCCCTCCACTTT
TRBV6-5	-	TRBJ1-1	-	CASSRTILDAEAFF	TGTGCCAGCAGTCGGACAATTCTCGATGCTGAAGCTTTCTTT
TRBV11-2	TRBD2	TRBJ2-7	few	CASSFSTSGSSYEQYF	TGTGCCAGCAGCTTCTCGACTAGCGGTAGCTCCTACGAGCAGTACTTC
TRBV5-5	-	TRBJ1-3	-	CASSFRQGPSSGNTIYF	TGTGCCAGCAGCTTTCGGCAGGGACCATCCTCTGGAAACACCATATATTTT
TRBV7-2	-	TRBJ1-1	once	CASRRPQSPEAFF	TGTGCCAGCAGACGACCCCAAAGTCCTGAAGCTTTCTTT
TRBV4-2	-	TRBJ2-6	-	CASSQDESSGANVLTF	TGTGCCAGCAGCCAAGATGAGAGCTCTGGGGCCAACGTCCTGACTTTC
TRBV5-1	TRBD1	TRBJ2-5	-	CASSSGTGGRQETQYF	TGCGCCAGCAGCTCGGGGACAGGGGGACGGCAAGAGACCCAGTACTTC
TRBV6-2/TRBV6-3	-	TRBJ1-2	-	CASSYTLWQGGGYTF	TGTGCCAGCAGTTACACGTTGTGGCAGGGAGGCGGCTACACCTTC
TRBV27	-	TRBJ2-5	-	CASRPTVGAIQETQYF	TGTGCCAGCAGACCCACGGTTGGGGCCATACAAGAGACCCAGTACTTC
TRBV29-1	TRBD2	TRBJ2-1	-	CSGGRRGRHNEQFF	TGCAGCGGGGGGCGGCGCGGGAGGCACAATGAGCAGTTCTTC
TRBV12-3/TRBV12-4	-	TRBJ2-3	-	CASSRTDTQYF	TGTGCCAGCAGTAGAACAGATACGCAGTATTTT
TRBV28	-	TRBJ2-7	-	CASSTRDKACF	TGTGCCAGCAGTACCCGGGACAAGGCGTGCTTC